This is a list of T cell receptor beta chains from one sample in a study of T cells in narcolepsy. For these receptors, no antigen is known. Assay used: immunoSEQ multiplex PCR; TCRdb lists only in-frame clones, some missing. The table shows 2,300 or so clones, with roughly 27% occurring only once. Material for sequencing was cultured CD4+ T cells from cerebrospinal fluid. Source of these receptors: a human donor with narcolepsy. Both conserved end residues are part of each CDR3. D genes are given only for firm matches. Some rows have no size entry. The others give once, few or many, or a class for an expanded clone.

abundance	d_gene	j_gene	v_gene	CDR3nt	CDR3aa
medium-sized	.	TRBJ2-1	TRBV11-2	TGTGCCAGCAGCTTCCCCCTCAAGCAGTTCTTC	CASSFPLKQFF
medium-sized	.	TRBJ1-1	TRBV7-6	TGTGCCAGCAGCTCCTCGTACAGGAATGAAGCTTTCTTT	CASSSSYRNEAFF
medium-sized	.	TRBJ2-3	TRBV19	TGTGCCAGTAGTATACGGGTGGGGGGAGATACGCAGTATTTT	CASSIRVGGDTQYF
few	.	TRBJ2-3	TRBV19	TGTGCCAGTAGCCGGACTGCCGACACAGATACGCAGTATTTT	CASSRTADTDTQYF
few	.	TRBJ1-3	TRBV6-1	TGTGCCAGCGAGTGGATGACAGGACCCGGAAACACCATATATTTT	CASEWMTGPGNTIYF
.	TRBD2	TRBJ2-7	TRBV7-2	TGTGCCAGCAGCTCCAGTAGAGCGGGGGTCGGCGAGCAGTACTTC	CASSSSRAGVGEQYF
.	TRBD2	TRBJ2-4	TRBV30	TGTGCCTGTACTAGCGGGGGAGGGGACATTCAGTACTTC	CACTSGGGDIQYF
medium-sized	.	TRBJ2-6	TRBV12-5	TGTGCTAGTGGTAAAGATTCCAACTCTGGGGCCAACGTCCTGACTTTC	CASGKDSNSGANVLTF
few	.	TRBJ1-2	TRBV7-2	TGTGCCAGCAGCTTAGATCGGGGGCTTCGAGGGGGCTACACCTTC	CASSLDRGLRGGYTF
.	.	TRBJ1-4	TRBV6-5	TGTGCCAGCAGTACACAGGGCGGAACTAATGAAAAACTGTTTTTT	CASSTQGGTNEKLFF
.	.	TRBJ2-6	TRBV27	TGTGCCAGCAGTTTTTGGGGGGCCAGGTCTGGGGCCAACGTCCTGACTTTC	CASSFWGARSGANVLTF
few	.	TRBJ2-3	TRBV23-1	TGCGCCAGCAGTCAATCTACCACGCAGTATTTT	CASSQSTTQYF
large	.	TRBJ2-7	TRBV6-1	TGTGCCAGCAGTGAAGTCAGGGACGAGCAGTACTTC	CASSEVRDEQYF
.	TRBD1	TRBJ2-5	TRBV5-1	TGCGCCAGCAGCTTGGGGGGGACAGGGGAGCAAGAGACCCAGTACTTC	CASSLGGTGEQETQYF
large	.	TRBJ1-3	TRBV5-1	TGCGCCAGCAGCTCCGAGCTCACCGGCTCTGGAAACACCATATATTTT	CASSSELTGSGNTIYF
large	.	TRBJ1-1	TRBV10-3	TGTGCCATCAGTGGAGGACAGAACACTGAAGCTTTCTTT	CAISGGQNTEAFF
.	.	TRBJ1-2	TRBV11-3	TGTGCCAGCAGCTTGGGGGAAAACTATGGCTACACCTTC	CASSLGENYGYTF
medium-sized	.	TRBJ2-7	TRBV2	TGTGCCAGCAGTGTTCAAAGTCTCCCATACGAGCAGTACTTC	CASSVQSLPYEQYF
.	TRBD2	TRBJ2-1	TRBV5-1	TGCGCCAGCAGCCAGACTAGCGGCGTGTTTAACAATGAGCAGTTCTTC	CASSQTSGVFNNEQFF
few	.	TRBJ2-2	TRBV7-2	TGTGCCAGCAGCTTAGAAGGGCTGGGGGCTAACACCGGGGAGCTGTTTTTT	CASSLEGLGANTGELFF
.	.	TRBJ2-7	TRBV19	TGTGCCAGTAGTAAGGCACAGTTCTCCTACGAGCAGTACTTC	CASSKAQFSYEQYF
few	TRBD1	TRBJ2-7	TRBV5-1	TGCGCCAGCAGCTTGGCCCGGCAGGGGGCTTACGAGCAGTACTTC	CASSLARQGAYEQYF
.	TRBD1	TRBJ1-5	TRBV2	TGTGCCAGCAGCGCAGGGGGCGCGAATCAGCCCCAGCATTTT	CASSAGGANQPQHF
.	.	TRBJ1-1	TRBV11-2	TGTGCCAGCAGCTTTAACGGGAGGACTGAAGCTTTCTTT	CASSFNGRTEAFF
large	TRBD1	TRBJ2-7	TRBV23-1	TGCGCCAGCAGTCAGAGACGGGACAGGGACTACGAGCAGTACTTC	CASSQRRDRDYEQYF
medium-sized	TRBD1	TRBJ1-1	TRBV27	TGTGCCAGCAGTCTTAGACAGGGGCGGGAAACTGAAGCTTTCTTT	CASSLRQGRETEAFF
few	.	TRBJ2-1	TRBV30	TGTGCCTGGTTACAGGGCAGCTCCTACAATGAGCAGTTCTTC	CAWLQGSSYNEQFF